Listed below are T cell receptor beta chains from one sample, sequenced in a study of Tregs in tolerant kidney transplant recipients. The table came from immunoSEQ multiplex PCR; TCRdb's copy has only in-frame clones and leaves some out. This table holds 60,000 or so clones, approximately 83% found once. The specimen comprised Tregs from blood, sampled before the transplant. These receptors all come from a human donor who received a combined kidney and bone marrow transplant. Both conserved end residues are part of each CDR3. A D gene is named only where the DNA matches it firmly.

v_gene | d_gene | CDR3aa
TRBV11-2 | . | CASSPLGSGANVLTF
TRBV28 | . | CASSSAYGYTF
TRBV5-1 | TRBD2 | CASSLRHNSGNPQETQYF
TRBV29-1 | . | CSVAGGRGSLNTGELFF
TRBV18 | . | CASSPLNTEAFF
TRBV2 | . | CASRFETPETQYF
TRBV9 | . | CASRQGYSGNTIYF
TRBV10-3 | . | CAISESPGEKLFF
TRBV2 | TRBD1 | CASALWGQGALNEQFF
TRBV5-1 | TRBD1 | CASSWGTDEQYF
TRBV9 | TRBD2 | CASSVGGGRTLYEQYF
TRBV5-6 | TRBD2 | CASSLVAGVRETQYF
TRBV7-6 | . | CASSPNGFSSYEQYF
TRBV6-1 | . | CASSEKRANQPQHF
TRBV5-6 | . | CASSRGSYEQYF
TRBV6-5 | . | CASSYRQGGYTF
TRBV4-3 | . | CASSRRRDGNYGYTF
TRBV15 | . | CATSRDWQYNSPLHF
TRBV9 | . | CASSPDSLFATNEKLFF
TRBV5-1 | . | CASSLFREEQYF
TRBV5-1 | . | CASSLAAARGETQYF
TRBV2 | . | CANRRNTEAFF